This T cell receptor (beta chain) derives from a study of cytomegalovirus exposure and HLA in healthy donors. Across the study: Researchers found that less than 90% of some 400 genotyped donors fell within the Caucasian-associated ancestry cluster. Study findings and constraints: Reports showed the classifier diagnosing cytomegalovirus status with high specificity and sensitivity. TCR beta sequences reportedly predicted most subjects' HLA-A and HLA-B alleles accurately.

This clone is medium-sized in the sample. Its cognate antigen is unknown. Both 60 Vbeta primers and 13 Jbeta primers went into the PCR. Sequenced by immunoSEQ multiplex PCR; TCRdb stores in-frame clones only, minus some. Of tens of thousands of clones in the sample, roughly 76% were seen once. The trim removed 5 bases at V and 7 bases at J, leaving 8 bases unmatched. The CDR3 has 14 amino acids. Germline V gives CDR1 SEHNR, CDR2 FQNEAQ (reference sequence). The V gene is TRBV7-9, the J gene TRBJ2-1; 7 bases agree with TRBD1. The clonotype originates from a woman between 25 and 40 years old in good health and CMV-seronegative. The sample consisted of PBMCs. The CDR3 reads CASSPDRDVNEQFF. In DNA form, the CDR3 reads TGTGCCAGCAGCCCCGACAGGGATGTGAATGAGCAGTTCTTC.